Sequencing of this TCR beta chain was carried out in a study of T cell responses to AZD1222 COVID-19 vaccine. Clones were sequenced by immunoSEQ multiplex PCR, and TCRdb holds only the in-frame ones, with some missing. Here the sample spans about 140,000 clones, 75% to 95% being singletons. A remark on this clone: The antigen is unknown.

Study results and limitations: Baseline seropositivity occurred in only a handful of AZD1222 recipients. A reported finding is that nearly half of spike-specific TCRs target unmutated variant regions. Females outnumbered males among donors, who were mostly white British; clonal diversity was possibly underestimated. It was only after the peak T cell response that any repertoires were sampled.

V dropped 5 bases and J dropped 11; count of bases not matched to a gene: 17. Looked up from germline, CDR1 is MNHEY and CDR2 is SVGEGT. This CDR3 region has 15 residues. This clonotype originated in an adult who received the MenACWY meningococcal vaccine as a control. Specimen: peripheral blood, collected 28 days after the second dose of the MenACWY control vaccine. This rearrangement joins TRBV6-2 or TRBV6-3 to TRBJ1-1; 7 bases map to TRBD1. The DNA of the CDR3 is TGTGCCAGCAGTCGTCTGACAGGGCGTTCGGCGCGGGCTTTCTTT. This gives the protein CASSRLTGRSARAFF.